This TCR beta chain was recovered during a study of T-cell reconstitution after alpha-beta-depleted transplantation in children. This sample's TCRbeta library carried unique molecular identifier barcodes. TCRdb ran MiXCR on the PCR reads and lists one entry per CDR3 protein. Of 400,000 to 500,000 distinct CDR3 sequences in the sample, approximately 11% were seen once. The length of the CDR3 is 16 residues. Germline V gene data show CDR1 as SGDLS and CDR2 as YYNGEE. Trimming shortened V by 10 bases and J by 0 bases, and 21 bases separated the two germline ends. This clonotype was counted ten times or more.

The source is a human donor who donated a stem cell graft to a child with acute myeloid leukemia. This chain connects TRBV9 to TRBJ2-3; D not resolved. Sequenced here: PBMCs from the stem cell graft donor, sampled from the stem cell graft. DNA of the CDR3: TGTGCCGGAACTATCACGGAGAACCTTAGCACAGATACGCAGTATTTT. Amino acids: CAGTITENLSTDTQYF.